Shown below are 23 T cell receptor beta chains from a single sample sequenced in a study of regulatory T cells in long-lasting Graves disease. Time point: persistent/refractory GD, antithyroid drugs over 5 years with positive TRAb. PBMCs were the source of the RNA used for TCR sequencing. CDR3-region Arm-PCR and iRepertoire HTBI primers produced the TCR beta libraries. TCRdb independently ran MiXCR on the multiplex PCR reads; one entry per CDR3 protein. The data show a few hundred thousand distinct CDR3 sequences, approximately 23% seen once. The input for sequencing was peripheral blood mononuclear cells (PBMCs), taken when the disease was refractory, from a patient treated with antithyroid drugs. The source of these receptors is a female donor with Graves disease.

The DNA for the CDR3 is TGTGCCAGTAGTATTATGACCGGGGAGCTGTTTTTT. As protein: CASSIMTGELFF. J is TRBJ2-2 and V is TRBV19; unclear D gene. V lost 3 bases and J lost 5, with 4 bases in between. This CDR3 is built from 12 residues. Germline CDR1 and CDR2: LNHDA and SQIVND (reference sequence).

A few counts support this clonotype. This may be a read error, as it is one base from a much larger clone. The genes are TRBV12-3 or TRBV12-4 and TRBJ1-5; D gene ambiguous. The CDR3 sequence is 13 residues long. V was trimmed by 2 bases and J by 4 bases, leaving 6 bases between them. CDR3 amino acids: CASSLRRNQPQHF. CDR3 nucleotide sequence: TGTGCCAGCAGTTTAAGGAGGAATCAGCCCCAGCATTTT.

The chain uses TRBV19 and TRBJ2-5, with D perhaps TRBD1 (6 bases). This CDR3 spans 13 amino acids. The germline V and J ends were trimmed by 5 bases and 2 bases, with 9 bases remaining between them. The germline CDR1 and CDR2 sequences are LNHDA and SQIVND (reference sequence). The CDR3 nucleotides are TGTGCCAGTAGTGGCGACAGGCAAGAGACCCAGTACTTC. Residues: CASSGDRQETQYF.

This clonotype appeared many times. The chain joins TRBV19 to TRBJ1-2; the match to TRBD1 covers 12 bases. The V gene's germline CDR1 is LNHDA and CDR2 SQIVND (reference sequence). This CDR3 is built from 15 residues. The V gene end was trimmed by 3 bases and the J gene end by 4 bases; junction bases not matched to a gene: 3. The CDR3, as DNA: TGTGCCAGTAGTATGAGGGGACAGGGGGCCTATGGCTACACCTTC. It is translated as CASSMRGQGAYGYTF.

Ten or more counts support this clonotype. In DNA form, the CDR3 reads TGTGCCAGCAGTACCCAGATCCCCAGGGGCCAGGGGACTGAAGCTTTCTTT. Residues: CASSTQIPRGQGTEAFF. The J gene is TRBJ1-1, the V gene TRBV12-3 or TRBV12-4; TRBD1 might be the D (6 bases). The V end lost 5 bases, the J end lost 5 bases, and 24 bases lay between the germline ends. There are 17 residues in the CDR3.

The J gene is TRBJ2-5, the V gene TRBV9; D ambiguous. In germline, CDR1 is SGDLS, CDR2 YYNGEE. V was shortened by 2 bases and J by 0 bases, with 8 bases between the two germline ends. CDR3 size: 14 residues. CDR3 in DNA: TGTGCCAGCAGCGTCAGGTTGAACCAAGAGACCCAGTACTTC. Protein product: CASSVRLNQETQYF.

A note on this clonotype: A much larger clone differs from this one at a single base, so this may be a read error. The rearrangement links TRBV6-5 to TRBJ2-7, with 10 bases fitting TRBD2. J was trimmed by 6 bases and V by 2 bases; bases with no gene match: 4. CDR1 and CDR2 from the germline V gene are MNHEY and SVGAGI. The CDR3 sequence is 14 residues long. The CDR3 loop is CASSYGVAGGEQYF. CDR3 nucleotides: TGTGCCAGCAGTTACGGGGTAGCGGGAGGCGAGCAGTACTTC.

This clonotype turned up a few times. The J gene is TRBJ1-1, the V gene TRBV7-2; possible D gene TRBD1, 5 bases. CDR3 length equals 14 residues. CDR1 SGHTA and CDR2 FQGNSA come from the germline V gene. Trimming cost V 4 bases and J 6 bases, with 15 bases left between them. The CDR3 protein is CASSSSSQGAEAFF. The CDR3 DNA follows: TGTGCCAGCAGCTCTTCATCTCAGGGCGCTGAAGCTTTCTTT.

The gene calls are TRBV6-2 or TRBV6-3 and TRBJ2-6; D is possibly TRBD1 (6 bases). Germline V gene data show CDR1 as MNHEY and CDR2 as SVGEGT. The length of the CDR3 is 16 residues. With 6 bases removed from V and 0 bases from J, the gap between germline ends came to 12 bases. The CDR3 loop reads CASRDSDSSGANVLTF. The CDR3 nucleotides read TGTGCCAGCAGGGACAGCGACTCCTCTGGGGCCAACGTCCTGACTTTC.

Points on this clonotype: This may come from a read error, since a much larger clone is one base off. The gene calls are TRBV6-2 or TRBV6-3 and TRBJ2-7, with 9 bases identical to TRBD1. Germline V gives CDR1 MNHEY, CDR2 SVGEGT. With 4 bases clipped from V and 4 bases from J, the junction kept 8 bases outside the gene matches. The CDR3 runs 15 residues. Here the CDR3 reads CASSCGQGTWYEQYF. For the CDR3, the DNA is TGTGCCAGCAGTTGCGGACAGGGGACTTGGTACGAGCAGTACTTC.

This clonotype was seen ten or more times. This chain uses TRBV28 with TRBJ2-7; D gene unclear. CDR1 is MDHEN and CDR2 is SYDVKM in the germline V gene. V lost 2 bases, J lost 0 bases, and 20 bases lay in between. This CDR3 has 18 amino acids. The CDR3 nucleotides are TGTGCCAGCAGTTTAGAGATCTCCTTAGGCCCCCTCTCCTACGAGCAGTACTTC. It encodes CASSLEISLGPLSYEQYF.

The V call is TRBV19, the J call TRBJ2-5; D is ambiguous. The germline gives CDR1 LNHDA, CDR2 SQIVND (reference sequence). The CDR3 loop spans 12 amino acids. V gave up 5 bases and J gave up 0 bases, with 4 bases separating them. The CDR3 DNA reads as TGTGCCAGTAGTCACGACCAAGAGACCCAGTACTTC. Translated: CASSHDQETQYF. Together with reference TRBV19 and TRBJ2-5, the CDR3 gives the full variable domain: DGGITQSPKYLFRKEGQNVTLSCEQNLNHDAMYWYRQDPGQGLRLIYYSQIVNDFQKGDIAEGYSVSREKKESFPLTVTSAQKNPTAFYLCASSHDQETQYFGPGTRLLVL.

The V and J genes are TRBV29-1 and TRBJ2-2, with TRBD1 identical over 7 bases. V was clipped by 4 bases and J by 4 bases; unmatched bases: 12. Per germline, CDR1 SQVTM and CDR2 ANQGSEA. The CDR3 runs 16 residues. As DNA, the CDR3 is TGCAGCGTTGGAGGTTCCGGGACAGCTGGCACCGGGGAGCTGTTTTTT. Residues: CSVGGSGTAGTGELFF.

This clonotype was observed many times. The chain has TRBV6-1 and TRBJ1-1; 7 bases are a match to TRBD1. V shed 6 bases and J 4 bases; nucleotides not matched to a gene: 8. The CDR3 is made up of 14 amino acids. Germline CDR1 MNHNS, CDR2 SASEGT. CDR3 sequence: CASRVNRGGTEAFF. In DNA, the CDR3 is TGTGCCAGCAGAGTTAACAGGGGAGGCACTGAAGCTTTCTTT.

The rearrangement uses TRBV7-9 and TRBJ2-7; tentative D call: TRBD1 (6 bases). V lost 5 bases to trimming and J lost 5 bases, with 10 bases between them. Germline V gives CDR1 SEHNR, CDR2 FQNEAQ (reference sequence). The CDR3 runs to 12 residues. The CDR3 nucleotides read TGTGCCAGCAGCGCAGGGGACAACGAGCAGTACTTC. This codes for CASSAGDNEQYF.

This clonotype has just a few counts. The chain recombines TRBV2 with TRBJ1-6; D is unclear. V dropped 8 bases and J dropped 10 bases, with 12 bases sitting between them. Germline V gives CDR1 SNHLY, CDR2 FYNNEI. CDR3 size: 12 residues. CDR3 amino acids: CASQVGRSPLHF. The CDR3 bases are TGTGCCAGCCAGGTTGGGAGATCACCCCTCCACTTT.

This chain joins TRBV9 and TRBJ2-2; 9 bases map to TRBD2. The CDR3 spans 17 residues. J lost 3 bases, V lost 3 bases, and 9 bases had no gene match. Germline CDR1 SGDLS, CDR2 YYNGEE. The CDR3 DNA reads TGTGCCAGCAGCGCCTCCGGGACTAGCTATGACACCGGGGAGCTGTTTTTT. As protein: CASSASGTSYDTGELFF.

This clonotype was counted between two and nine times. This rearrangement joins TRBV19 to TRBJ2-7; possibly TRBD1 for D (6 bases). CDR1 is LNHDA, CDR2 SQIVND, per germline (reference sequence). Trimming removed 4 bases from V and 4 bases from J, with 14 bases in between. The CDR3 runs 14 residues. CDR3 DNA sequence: TGTGCCAGTAGTACCCTGGACAGAGAATACGAGCAGTACTTC. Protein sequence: CASSTLDREYEQYF.

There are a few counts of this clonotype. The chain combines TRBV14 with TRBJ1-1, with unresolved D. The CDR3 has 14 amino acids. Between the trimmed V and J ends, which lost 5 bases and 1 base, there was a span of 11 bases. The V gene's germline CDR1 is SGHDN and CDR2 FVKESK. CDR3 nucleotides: TGTGCCAGCAGCTTTACCGAGAGGAACACTGAAGCTTTCTTT. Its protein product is CASSFTERNTEAFF.

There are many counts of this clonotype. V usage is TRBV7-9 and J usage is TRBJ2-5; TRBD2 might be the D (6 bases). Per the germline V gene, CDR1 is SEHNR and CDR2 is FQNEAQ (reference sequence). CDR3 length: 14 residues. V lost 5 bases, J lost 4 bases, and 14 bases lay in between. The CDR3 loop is CASSPGLGGETQYF. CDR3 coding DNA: TGTGCCAGCAGCCCCGGACTGGGGGGAGAGACCCAGTACTTC.

CDR3 in DNA: TGTGCCAGCAGCTTGGTTGCAGGGGCGCCTAACTATGGCTACACCTTC. It codes for CASSLVAGAPNYGYTF. The genes are TRBV5-5 and TRBJ1-2, with D possibly being TRBD1 (6 bases). Germline V gene data show CDR1 as SGHKS and CDR2 as YYEKEE (reference sequence). V was trimmed by 0 bases and J by 0 bases, leaving 12 bases between them. CDR3 size: 16 residues.

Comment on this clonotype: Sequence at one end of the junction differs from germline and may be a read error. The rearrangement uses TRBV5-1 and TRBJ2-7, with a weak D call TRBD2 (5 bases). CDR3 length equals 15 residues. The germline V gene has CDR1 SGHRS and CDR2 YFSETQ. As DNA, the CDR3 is TGTGCCAGCAGCCCAAGTGGGGAGTGGTCCTACGAGCAGTACTTC. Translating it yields CASSPSGEWSYEQYF.

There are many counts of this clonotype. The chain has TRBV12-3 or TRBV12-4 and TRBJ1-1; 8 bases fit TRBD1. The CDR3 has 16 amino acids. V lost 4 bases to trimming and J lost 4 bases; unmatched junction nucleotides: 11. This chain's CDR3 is CASSSFSGGRSTEAFF. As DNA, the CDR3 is TGTGCCAGCAGTTCCTTCTCAGGGGGCAGGAGCACTGAAGCTTTCTTT.